Following are 19 T cell receptor beta chains from one sample sequenced in a study of shared clonotypes between healthy human individuals. TCRdb's copy holds only in-frame clones and misses some; the assay was immunoSEQ multiplex PCR. The table lists about 490,000 clones, about 79% of them singletons. Sequencing was done on a sample of PBMCs. These receptors were obtained from a woman in her thirties or forties in good health. Some clones in this sample may be carry-over from other donors' samples.

V usage is TRBV28 and J usage is TRBJ2-4, with D hard to call. Germline V gives CDR1 MDHEN, CDR2 SYDVKM. The length of the CDR3 is 15 residues. Trimming took 3 bases from V and 0 from J, leaving 9 bases between them. The CDR3 DNA reads as TGTGCCAGCAGTTTTCCACCTTTAGCCAAAAACATTCAGTACTTC. Protein: CASSFPPLAKNIQYF. The full variable domain, completed using reference TRBV28 and TRBJ2-4, is DVKVTQSSRYLVKRTGEKVFLECVQDMDHENMFWYRQDPGLGLRLIYFSYDVKMKEKGDIPEGYSVSREKKERFSLILESASTNQTSMYLCASSFPPLAKNIQYFGAGTRLSVL.

This chain joins TRBV4-1 and TRBJ2-2; 9 bases align to TRBD2. Germline V gene lookup returns CDR1 MGHRA and CDR2 YSYEKL. V was clipped by 4 bases and J by 6 bases; unmatched bases: 9. The length of the CDR3 is 16 residues. CDR3 DNA sequence: TGCGCCAGCAGCCCGCCTGGCGGGAGGGTCGCCGGGGAGCTGTTTTTT. It yields the protein CASSPPGGRVAGELFF.

The V and J genes are TRBV10-2 and TRBJ1-2, with no clear D. Germline loops: CDR1 WSHSY, CDR2 SAAADI. This CDR3 is built from 14 residues. Trimming cost V 2 bases and J 7 bases, with 14 bases left between them. The CDR3 spells CASSEVTRKGGYTF. The CDR3 region has the DNA TGCGCCAGCAGTGAGGTTACACGGAAGGGTGGCTACACCTTC.

Concerning this clone itself: This sample includes further DNA sequences coding for the same CDR3. This chain links TRBV20-1 with TRBJ2-7; D is uncertain. CDR1 and CDR2 (germline): DFQATT, SNEGSKA (reference sequence). V was cut by 2 bases and J by 2 bases, with 4 bases left in between. The CDR3 consists of 11 residues. CDR3 nucleotide sequence: TGCAGTGCTAGAAGAGCCTACGAGCAGTACTTC. Translating it yields CSARRAYEQYF.

V and J are TRBV6-6 and TRBJ1-1, with D maybe TRBD1 (5 bases). The germline gives CDR1 MNHNY, CDR2 SVGAGI (reference sequence). V gave up 0 bases and J gave up 0 bases, with 11 bases separating them. The CDR3 length is 16 residues. The CDR3 DNA is TGTGCCAGCAGTTACTCGGGTGGGGCGGTGAACACTGAAGCTTTCTTT. It specifies CASSYSGGAVNTEAFF.

The chain combines TRBV11-2 with TRBJ2-2; TRBD2 agrees at 7 bases. CDR3 size: 15 residues. Per germline, CDR1 SGHAT and CDR2 FQNNGV. After removal of 9 bases from V and 0 bases from J, the junction contained 7 bases not matched to a gene. CDR3 DNA: TGTGCCAGTACTCGGACTAGTTCGAACACCGGGGAGCTGTTTTTT. As protein: CASTRTSSNTGELFF.

This clone was seen only a few times. The likely explanation is a read error, given a far larger clone one base away. In the same sample, other DNA sequences code for this CDR3. The chain recombines TRBV30 with TRBJ1-1, with D perhaps matching TRBD1 (6 bases). Trimming took 3 bases from V and 7 from J, leaving 12 bases between them. Germline-derived CDR1 and CDR2 are GTSNPN and SVGIG (reference sequence). This CDR3 is built from 12 residues. This CDR3 is CAWSVGGLEAFF. The CDR3 DNA is TGTGCCTGGAGCGTTGGGGGCCTTGAAGCTTTCTTT.

There are many counts of this clone. V and J are TRBV5-1 and TRBJ2-3, with 10 bases fitting TRBD1. Trimming at V came to 3 bases and at J to 4 bases, leaving 5 bases not matched to a gene. Germline assignment: CDR1 SGHRS and CDR2 YFSETQ. The CDR3 extends over 15 amino acids. The CDR3 loop is CASSSGQGVSDTQYF. Written as DNA, the CDR3 is TGCGCCAGCAGCTCAGGACAGGGGGTCTCAGATACGCAGTATTTT.

With regard to this clone: A read error is likely here: a far larger clone is one base away. The missing conserved phenylalanine or tryptophan at the end of this CDR3 makes a read error likely. The rearrangement links TRBV30 to TRBJ1-1; D is uncertain. The CDR3 sequence is 16 residues long. Germline assignment: CDR1 GTSNPN and CDR2 SVGIG (reference sequence). Trimming removed 0 bases at V and 4 bases at J, with 18 bases between. The CDR3 region has the DNA TGTGCCTGGAGTGTAACTGCGATGGGAGGTGGCACTGAAGCTTTCCTT. Translated, it gives CAWSVTAMGGGTEAFL.

This clone was seen once. J is TRBJ2-4 and V is TRBV7-9; perhaps D is TRBD1 or TRBD2 (5 bases each). The CDR3 consists of 17 residues. Between the trimmed V and J ends, which lost 5 bases and 7 bases, there was a span of 24 bases. Germline CDR1 SEHNR, CDR2 FQNEAQ (reference sequence). This CDR3 is CASSTTRDGFVGNIQYF. DNA of the CDR3: TGTGCCAGCAGCACCACCCGGGACGGTTTTGTAGGTAACATTCAGTACTTC.

V is TRBV7-9 and J is TRBJ2-7, with D unresolved. The CDR3 is 11 amino acids. With 5 bases removed from V and 6 bases from J, the gap between germline ends came to 8 bases. Germline V gene lookup returns CDR1 SEHNR and CDR2 FQNEAQ (reference sequence). This CDR3 reads CASSLRAEQYF. The CDR3 region has the DNA TGTGCCAGCAGCCTAAGGGCCGAGCAGTACTTC.

This clone appeared a single time. A far larger clone is a single base away, which makes a read error likely. The chain is built from TRBV11-2 and TRBJ1-2, with unresolved D. This CDR3 region has 11 residues. CDR1 and CDR2 from the germline V gene are SGHAT and FQNNGV. The CDR3 bases are TGTGACAGCAGCCCCAGGATCAGCTACACCTTC. It codes for CDSSPRISYTF.

The chain carries TRBV6-5 and TRBJ1-1, with D unclear. CDR3 length: 13 amino acids. Trimming cost V 6 bases and J 0 bases, with 8 bases left between them. Germline CDR1 is MNHEY and CDR2 is SVGAGI. This CDR3 is CASSLTMNTEAFF. In DNA, the CDR3 is TGTGCCAGCAGCCTGACAATGAACACTGAAGCTTTCTTT.

This chain connects TRBV5-4 to TRBJ1-4, with 8 bases fitting TRBD1. The CDR3 spans 15 residues. Trimming cost V 1 base and J 7 bases; bases outside gene matches: 6. Germline-derived CDR1 and CDR2 are SGHNT and YYREEE (reference sequence). CDR3 region: CASSLWPGGSEKLFF. The CDR3 DNA sequence: TGTGCCAGCAGCTTGTGGCCAGGGGGCAGTGAAAAACTGTTTTTT.

The genes are TRBV27 and TRBJ1-4; D remains unclear. Germline CDR1 MNHEY, CDR2 SMNVEV (reference sequence). The V and J ends lost 1 base and 2 bases respectively, with 11 bases between them. There are 16 residues in the CDR3. The CDR3 sequence: CASSLFPGETNEKLFF. Here the CDR3 DNA reads TGTGCCAGCAGTTTATTTCCTGGGGAGACTAATGAAAAACTGTTTTTT.

V usage is TRBV27 and J usage is TRBJ1-2, with D uncertain. Germline V gene lookup returns CDR1 MNHEY and CDR2 SMNVEV (reference sequence). The V gene lost 2 bases and the J gene lost 4 bases, with 17 bases spanning the gap. The length of the CDR3 is 16 residues. CDR3 DNA sequence: TGTGCCAGCAGTTTAACGGGCCAGTGGGTTTCCTATGGCTACACCTTC. Translating gives CASSLTGQWVSYGYTF.

The CDR3 DNA sequence: TGTGCCAGCAGCTTAGCTGCGCTAGCGGGAGAATATGAGCAGTTCTTC. It specifies CASSLAALAGEYEQFF. The chain has TRBV7-2 and TRBJ2-1, with TRBD2 matching over 10 bases. The CDR3 is 16 residues long. V lost 0 bases to trimming and J lost 8 bases; unmatched junction nucleotides: 7. Germline lookup yields CDR1 SGHTA and CDR2 FQGNSA.

The sample holds a few counts of this clone. This CDR3 is also generated by other DNA sequences in the sample. The chain links TRBV9 to TRBJ2-3, with 13 positions matching TRBD2. V shed 0 bases, J shed 2 bases, and the junction held 9 bases outside the gene matches. The germline V gene encodes CDR1 SGDLS and CDR2 YYNGEE. There are 19 residues in the CDR3. The CDR3 here is CASSVAPRTSGRVTDTQYF. As DNA, the CDR3 is TGTGCCAGCAGCGTAGCTCCAAGGACTAGCGGGAGAGTCACAGATACGCAGTATTTT.

The chain links TRBV10-3 to TRBJ2-7; 11 bases fit TRBD2. This CDR3 spans 15 amino acids. Germline CDR1 reads ENHRY; CDR2 reads SYGVKD. Trimming at V came to 8 bases and at J to 5 bases, leaving 11 bases not matched to a gene. CDR3 region: CAISGASGRTNEQYF. CDR3 DNA: TGTGCCATCTCCGGGGCTAGCGGGAGGACCAACGAGCAGTACTTC.